The 20 T cell receptor beta chains given below trace back to one sample, sequenced in a study of long-term antiretroviral therapy in people with HIV. Survey level was the resolution at which the v3.0 immunoSEQ assay ran. The protocol was immunoSEQ multiplex PCR, while the TCRdb copy is restricted to in-frame clones and leaves out a portion. There are 25,000 to 35,000 clones in the sample; about 93% occur only once, and 10% lies in the top ten. This specimen was unsorted PBMCs, taken 6.2 years after starting antiretroviral therapy. The receptors shown here come from a middle-aged man with HIV.

J is TRBJ2-1 and V is TRBV7-2; 12 bases map to TRBD2. The CDR3 loop spans 15 amino acids. V trimming: 4 bases; J trimming: 7 bases; junction bases outside the gene matches: 5. Germline assignment: CDR1 SGHTA and CDR2 FQGNSA. The CDR3 loop reads CASSSRTSGKNEQFF. In nucleotides, the CDR3 is TGTGCCAGCAGCTCACGGACTAGCGGGAAAAATGAGCAGTTCTTC. Complete variable domain (other parts from reference TRBV7-2 and TRBJ2-1): GAGVSQSPSNKVTEKGKDVELRCDPISGHTALYWYRQSLGQGLEFLIYFQGNSAPDKSGLPSDRFSAERTGGSVSTLTIQRTQQEDSAVYLCASSSRTSGKNEQFFGPGTRLTVL.

This clone was observed a single time. V gene TRBV11-2 combines with J gene TRBJ2-7; no clear D. Germline-derived CDR1 and CDR2 are SGHAT and FQNNGV. Deletions cut 8 bases from V and 4 bases from J, with 15 bases between. The CDR3 is made up of 13 amino acids. The CDR3: CASGERFGYEQYF. The DNA for the CDR3 is TGTGCCAGCGGAGAACGCTTTGGGTACGAGCAGTACTTC.

V is TRBV15 and J is TRBJ1-4; D is possibly TRBD1 (6 bases). Trimming took 2 bases from V and 3 from J, leaving 19 bases between them. Per germline, CDR1 LNHNV and CDR2 YYDKDF (reference sequence). This CDR3 region has 18 residues. CDR3 sequence reads: CATSRSDSSLNPNEKLFF. The CDR3 coding sequence is TGTGCCACCAGCAGATCGGACAGCTCCCTAAATCCTAATGAAAAACTGTTTTTT.

This chain connects TRBV11-2 to TRBJ1-1; TRBD1 is a possible D gene (5 bases). CDR1 SGHAT and CDR2 FQNNGV come from the germline V gene. The length of the CDR3 is 14 residues. Trimming cost V 3 bases and J 3 bases, with 11 bases left between them. Written as DNA, the CDR3 is TGTGCCAGCAGCTTTTGGGTAGGGGACACTGAAGCTTTCTTT. It specifies CASSFWVGDTEAFF.

This chain joins TRBV7-9 and TRBJ1-4, with unresolved D. The CDR3 totals 14 residues. CDR1 and CDR2 from the germline V gene are SEHNR and FQNEAQ (reference sequence). Trimming took off 5 bases at V and 2 bases at J, with 9 bases between the two ends. The CDR3 is CASSQGSTNEKLFF. CDR3 in DNA: TGTGCCAGCAGCCAAGGCAGCACTAATGAAAAACTGTTTTTT.

This chain links TRBV5-1 with TRBJ2-2; either TRBD1 or TRBD2 may supply D (5 bases each). Germline CDR1 is SGHRS and CDR2 is YFSETQ. Trimming removed 4 bases from V and 6 bases from J, with 16 bases in between. CDR3 size: 15 residues. CDR3 in DNA: TGCGCCAGCAGCCTGACACTAGGACATCCCGGGGAGCTGTTTTTT. Translated, it gives CASSLTLGHPGELFF.

CDR3 nucleotides: TGTGCCAGCAGTGAATGGGACAGGGGGGGAACCTACGAGCAGTACTTC. Protein product: CASSEWDRGGTYEQYF. V is TRBV25-1 and J is TRBJ2-7; 11 bases agree with TRBD1. The germline CDR1 and CDR2 sequences are MGHDK and SYGVNS. The CDR3 runs 16 residues. Trimming removed 1 base from V and 2 bases from J; junction bases left unmatched: 4.

This rearrangement joins TRBV4-1 to TRBJ1-1; TRBD1 matches at 11 bases. The CDR3 runs to 14 residues. The V and J ends lost 1 base and 5 bases, in that order; junction bases with no gene match: 0. CDR1 and CDR2 from the germline V gene are MGHRA and YSYEKL. The CDR3 nucleotides read TGCGCCAGCAGCCAAGGGGACAGGGGGACTGAAGCTTTCTTT. Translation: CASSQGDRGTEAFF.

For the CDR3, the DNA is TGCGCCAGCAGCTTGGAACCGAGGGAGACCCAGTACTTC. Its protein is CASSLEPRETQYF. V gene TRBV5-1 combines with J gene TRBJ2-5; D ambiguous. V lost 0 bases and J lost 5, with 8 bases in between. The CDR3 has 13 residues. CDR1 and CDR2 (germline): SGHRS, YFSETQ.

CDR3 loop: CASSLNADNYGYTF. The CDR3 coding sequence is TGTGCCAGCAGCCTGAACGCAGATAACTATGGCTACACCTTC. The chain uses TRBV7-8 and TRBJ1-2; D remains ambiguous. V lost 5 bases and J 1 base, leaving 11 bases between the germline ends. Germline-derived CDR1 and CDR2 are SGHVS and FQNEAQ. The CDR3 sequence is 14 residues long.

The chain joins TRBV28 to TRBJ1-2, with unresolved D. CDR3 length: 13 amino acids. The V and J ends lost 4 bases and 6 bases respectively, with 12 bases between them. In germline, CDR1 is MDHEN, CDR2 SYDVKM. CDR3 DNA: TGTGCCAGCAGTTCCCACCCAGGAGATGGCTACACCTTC. Protein: CASSSHPGDGYTF.

The rearrangement links TRBV27 to TRBJ2-1; possibly TRBD1 for D (6 bases). CDR3 length equals 15 residues. V gave up 4 bases and J gave up 1 base, with 11 bases separating them. Per germline, CDR1 MNHEY and CDR2 SMNVEV (reference sequence). CDR3 DNA sequence: TGTGCCAGCAGTTGGGACATTCAGTCCTACAATGAGCAGTTCTTC. Translation gives CASSWDIQSYNEQFF.

The chain employs TRBV6-5 and TRBJ1-2; weak D call: TRBD1 (5 bases). From germline, CDR1 is MNHEY and CDR2 SVGAGI. The CDR3 is 14 residues long. V gave up 4 bases and J gave up 4 bases, with 13 bases separating them. The CDR3 nucleotides read TGTGCCAGCAGTTCGACAGCCCTAGGCTATGGCTACACCTTC. Translated: CASSSTALGYGYTF.

The CDR3, as DNA: TGTGCCAGCAGCATACCACCAGGCAGGGACATTCAGTACTTC. Its protein product is CASSIPPGRDIQYF. The chain has TRBV5-8 and TRBJ2-4, with a possible D match to TRBD1 (5 bases). This CDR3 has 14 residues. V was cut by 4 bases and J by 8 bases, with 16 bases left in between. Germline V gives CDR1 SGHTS, CDR2 YDEGEE.

The chain links TRBV19 to TRBJ2-2, with 8 bases matching TRBD1. Unmatched junction bases numbered 5, after V lost 4 bases and J lost 4 bases. CDR1 LNHDA and CDR2 SQIVND come from the germline V gene (reference sequence). This CDR3 contains 15 residues. CDR3 residues: CASSTGGRGTGELFF. The DNA for the CDR3 is TGTGCCAGTAGTACAGGGGGCAGGGGCACCGGGGAGCTGTTTTTT.

J is TRBJ2-1 and V is TRBV7-6; 16 nucleotides align to TRBD2. CDR3 length equals 16 residues. Germline CDR1 reads SGHVS; CDR2 reads FNYEAQ. Germline trimming cut 5 bases from V and 9 bases from J; bases unmatched to any gene: 7. CDR3 in DNA: TGTGCCAGCAGCCTTCCGGGACTAGCGGGGGGGAGTGAGCAGTTCTTC. It codes for CASSLPGLAGGSEQFF.

The chain is built from TRBV6-4 and TRBJ2-1, with 8 bases matching TRBD1. After removal of 4 bases from V and 8 bases from J, the junction contained 7 bases not matched to a gene. Germline V gives CDR1 MRHNA, CDR2 SNTAGT. The CDR3 has 14 amino acids. CDR3 sequence reads: CASSVDRGWDEQFF. CDR3 nucleotide sequence: TGTGCCAGCAGTGTCGACAGGGGATGGGATGAGCAGTTCTTC.

The CDR3 spells CASSRLAGAGTDTQYF. The CDR3 nucleotides are TGTGCCAGCAGCCGCCTAGCGGGAGCGGGCACAGATACGCAGTATTTT. V gene TRBV28 combines with J gene TRBJ2-3; 10 bases are a match to TRBD2. V shed 6 bases and J 1 base; nucleotides not matched to a gene: 7. This CDR3 has 16 residues. The germline V gene has CDR1 MDHEN and CDR2 SYDVKM.

This chain joins TRBV5-1 and TRBJ1-1; D not resolved. CDR1 is SGHRS, CDR2 YFSETQ, per germline. CDR3 length: 16 amino acids. The V end was cut by 3 bases, the J end by 1 base, with 16 bases between. The CDR3 DNA is TGCGCCAGCAGCTCCCACACCCTTGACGGGAACACTGAAGCTTTCTTT. Its translation: CASSSHTLDGNTEAFF. The full variable domain, with the rest looked up from reference TRBV5-1 and TRBJ1-1, is KAGVTQTPRYLIKTRGQQVTLSCSPISGHRSVSWYQQTPGQGLQFLFEYFSETQRNKGNFPGRFSGRQFSNSRSEMNVSTLELGDSALYLCASSSHTLDGNTEAFFGQGTRLTVV.

V and J are TRBV12-5 and TRBJ2-2; D is ambiguous. The CDR3 runs to 17 residues. Trimming removed 0 bases from V and 0 bases from J, with 11 bases in between. CDR1 and CDR2 from the germline V gene are LGHNT and FRNRAP. DNA for the CDR3: TGTGCTAGTGGTTTGGTACCGGTAGGGCCGAACACCGGGGAGCTGTTTTTT. Translating it yields CASGLVPVGPNTGELFF.